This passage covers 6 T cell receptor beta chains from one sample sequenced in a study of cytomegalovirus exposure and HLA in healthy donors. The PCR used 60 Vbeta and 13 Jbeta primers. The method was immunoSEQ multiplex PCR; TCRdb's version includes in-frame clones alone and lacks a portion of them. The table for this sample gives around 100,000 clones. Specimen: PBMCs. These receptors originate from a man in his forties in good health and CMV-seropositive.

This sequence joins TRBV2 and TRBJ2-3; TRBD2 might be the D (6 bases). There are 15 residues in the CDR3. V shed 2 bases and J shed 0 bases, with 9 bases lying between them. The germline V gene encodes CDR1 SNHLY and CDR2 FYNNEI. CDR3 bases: TGTGCCAGCAGTGAACTCGGGGGAAGCACAGATACGCAGTATTTT. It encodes CASSELGGSTDTQYF.

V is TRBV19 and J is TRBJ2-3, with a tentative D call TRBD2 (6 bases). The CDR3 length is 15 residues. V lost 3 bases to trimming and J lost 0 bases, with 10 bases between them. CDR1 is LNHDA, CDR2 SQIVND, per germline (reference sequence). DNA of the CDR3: TGTGCCAGTAGTATCTTAGCGGCTAGCACAGATACGCAGTATTTT. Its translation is CASSILAASTDTQYF. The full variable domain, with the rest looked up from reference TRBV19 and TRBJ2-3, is DGGITQSPKYLFRKEGQNVTLSCEQNLNHDAMYWYRQDPGQGLRLIYYSQIVNDFQKGDIAEGYSVSREKKESFPLTVTSAQKNPTAFYLCASSILAASTDTQYFGPGTRLTVL.

CDR3 in DNA: TGTGCCATCAGTGATCAGCGGAGCCAAGAGACCCAGTACTTC. As protein: CAISDQRSQETQYF. The chain uses TRBV10-3 and TRBJ2-5, with D possibly being TRBD2 (5 bases). CDR1 is ENHRY, CDR2 SYGVKD, per germline. This CDR3 is built from 14 residues. Trimming shortened V by 3 bases and J by 1 base, and 9 bases separated the two germline ends.

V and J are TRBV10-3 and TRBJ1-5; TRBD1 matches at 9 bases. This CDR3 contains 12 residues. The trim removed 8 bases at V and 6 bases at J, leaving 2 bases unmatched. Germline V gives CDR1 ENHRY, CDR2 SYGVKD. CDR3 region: CAIGTGPQPQHF. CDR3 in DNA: TGTGCCATCGGGACAGGGCCTCAGCCCCAGCATTTT.

The CDR3 is CASSLAIPGELFF. As DNA, the CDR3 is TGCGCCAGCAGCTTGGCCATTCCCGGGGAGCTGTTTTTT. The chain has TRBV5-1 and TRBJ2-2, with D unresolved. There are 13 residues in the CDR3. Trimming cost V 0 bases and J 6 bases, with 6 bases left between them. Germline-derived CDR1 and CDR2 are SGHRS and YFSETQ. Based on the CDR3 plus reference TRBV5-1 and TRBJ2-2, the full variable domain is KAGVTQTPRYLIKTRGQQVTLSCSPISGHRSVSWYQQTPGQGLQFLFEYFSETQRNKGNFPGRFSGRQFSNSRSEMNVSTLELGDSALYLCASSLAIPGELFFGEGSRLTVL.

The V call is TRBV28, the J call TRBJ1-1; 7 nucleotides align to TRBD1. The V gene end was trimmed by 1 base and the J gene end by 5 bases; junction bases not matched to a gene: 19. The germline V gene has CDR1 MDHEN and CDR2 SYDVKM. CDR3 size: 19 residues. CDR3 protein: CASSLLVRQGGDQPTEAFF. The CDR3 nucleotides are TGTGCCAGCAGTTTATTGGTCCGGCAGGGGGGCGATCAACCAACTGAAGCTTTCTTT.